The clone carrying this T cell receptor (beta chain) was observed a single time. The data stem from a study of shared clonotypes between healthy human individuals. The CDR3 has 14 amino acids. Germline V CDR1 and CDR2: SEHNR, FQNEAQ (reference sequence). V was trimmed by 7 bases and J by 0 bases, leaving 10 bases between them. Clones were read by immunoSEQ multiplex PCR, and TCRdb kept only the in-frame ones, dropping some. Of approximately 480,000 clones listed, about three quarters are singletons. V gene TRBV7-9 combines with J gene TRBJ2-1; D is unclear. The clonotype originates from a woman in her forties in good health. Some clones in this sample may be carry-over from other donors' samples. The material sequenced was PBMCs. CDR3 DNA: TGTGCCAGCACTGGTTCCAGCTCCTACAATGAGCAGTTCTTC. It is translated as CASTGSSSYNEQFF.